This is a list of T cell receptor beta chains from one sample in a study of T cells in Graves' hyperthyroidism and ophthalmopathy. TCRdb fed the multiplex PCR reads into MiXCR, producing one record per CDR3 protein. The sample shows around 300,000 distinct CDR3 sequences, about an eighth of them seen only once. Sample: blood. The receptor source for this set is a woman between 40 and 55 years old with Graves' hyperthyroidism. Both conserved end residues are part of each CDR3. A D gene is named only where the DNA matches it firmly. Expanded clones are given a class, and other clones once, few, many or no size at all.

V	size	D	J	DNA	CDR3
TRBV7-2	many	.	TRBJ1-2	TGTGCCAGCAGCTTAGGGCCCCCGGCAGGCGAAGTCTATGGCTACACCTTC	CASSLGPPAGEVYGYTF
TRBV18	few	.	TRBJ1-6	TGTGCCAGCTCACCCTACTCGACAGACGCGGGTTCACCCCTCCACTTT	CASSPYSTDAGSPLHF
TRBV6-1	many	.	TRBJ2-7	TGTGCCAGCAGTGAAGCCTGGCAGCTGGTTTACGAGCAGTACTTC	CASSEAWQLVYEQYF
TRBV28	many	TRBD1	TRBJ2-5	TGTGCCAGCAGTTCAGCCACAGGGGGGTCCGAGACCCAGTACTTC	CASSSATGGSETQYF
TRBV28	many	.	TRBJ1-5	.	CASSLGTGYQPQHF
TRBV28	many	TRBD1	TRBJ1-2	TGTGCCAGCTCCACCCTAACGAGACAGGGTAGAAGCTACACCTTC	CASSTLTRQGRSYTF
TRBV11-2	many	.	TRBJ2-1	TGTGCCAGCAGCTCCCTGGGCCATTTCTCCTACAATGAGCAGTTCTTC	CASSSLGHFSYNEQFF
TRBV20-1	few	TRBD1	TRBJ2-3	TGCAGTGCTAGACAAAAGACAGGGATGGCAGATACGCAGTATTTT	CSARQKTGMADTQYF
TRBV6-1	.	.	TRBJ1-3	TGTGCCAGCGGGCTAAGGACTGGAAACACCATATATTTT	CASGLRTGNTIYF
TRBV29-1	.	.	TRBJ2-6	TGCAGCGTTGTAAGCCGTCCCTCCTCTGGGGCCAACGTCCTGACTTTC	CSVVSRPSSGANVLTF
TRBV3-1	.	TRBD1	TRBJ1-2	TGTGCCAGCAGCCCACAGGGGGCGAAGGGGAATGGCCACACCTTC	CASSPQGAKGNGHTF
TRBV29-1	many	.	TRBJ2-5	TGCAGCGTTACAAGAGGGGCCGAGACCCAGTACTTC	CSVTRGAETQYF
TRBV27	.	.	TRBJ1-1	TGTCCCAGCAAACTGGGAGTGAACACTGAAGCCTTCTTT	CPSKLGVNTEAFF
TRBV29-1	many	.	TRBJ2-5	TGCAGCGTTGGTGCCCGAGAGACCCAGTACTTC	CSVGARETQYF
TRBV7-3	many	.	TRBJ1-1	TGTGCCAGCAGCGCCCAAAGGAACACTGAAGCTTTCTTT	CASSAQRNTEAFF
TRBV7-2	few	TRBD1	TRBJ2-1	TGTGCCAGCTCACACCCTGCCCGGACAGGGTACTACAATGAGCAGTTCTTC	CASSHPARTGYYNEQFF
TRBV11-2	few	.	TRBJ2-1	TGTGCCAGCAGCTTAGTCTCCCGGAATGAGCAGTTCTTC	CASSLVSRNEQFF
TRBV28	many	.	TRBJ1-3	TGTGCCAGCAGTTTAAATACTGGAAACACCATATATTTT	CASSLNTGNTIYF
TRBV2	many	.	TRBJ2-3	TGTGCCAGAGGACGGACAGATACGCAGTATTTT	CARGRTDTQYF
TRBV5-1	few	.	TRBJ2-1	TGCGCCAGCAGCTTCTTCGGGTATACCTACAATGAGCAGTTCTTC	CASSFFGYTYNEQFF
TRBV19	.	TRBD2	TRBJ2-2	TGTGCCAGTAGTGGGGGACTAGCGGGAGATCCTGGGGAGCTGTTTTTT	CASSGGLAGDPGELFF
TRBV7-9	many	.	TRBJ2-1	TGTGCCAGCAGCTACCTCAATGAGCAGTTCTTC	CASSYLNEQFF
TRBV9	few	TRBD2	TRBJ2-1	TGTGCCAGCAGCGGTACAGCGGGAGGCTCTGAGCAGTTCTTC	CASSGTAGGSEQFF
TRBV28	many	TRBD1	TRBJ1-1	TGTGCCAGCAGTATAATTGGGACAGCGAACACTGAAGCTTTCTTT	CASSIIGTANTEAFF
TRBV12-3/TRBV12-4	.	.	TRBJ2-5	TGTGCCAGCAGCGTAGACAGAGAACAAGAGACCCAGTACTTC	CASSVDREQETQYF
TRBV11-2	once	.	TRBJ1-2	TGTGCCAGCAGCTTACGCGGGGCCGTTGGTGGCTACACCTTC	CASSLRGAVGGYTF
TRBV28	many	.	TRBJ1-4	TGTGCCAGCAGTGCCGTTGGGGCTCTGAAACTGTTTTTT	CASSAVGALKLFF
TRBV13	many	.	TRBJ1-1	TGTGCCAGCAGCTTAAGCCCCGGTAGGGCTTTCTTT	CASSLSPGRAFF